This T cell receptor (beta chain) was obtained from a study of CD8+ T cells in alopecia areata. Findings and caveats of the study: Higher clonality and more expanded CD8+ clones appeared in lesional than normal scalp.

Alopecia areata patients gave lesional scalp punch biopsies and peripheral blood samples. CDR1 is MNHEY, CDR2 SMNVEV, per germline (reference sequence). The CDR3 is 15 amino acids. V was clipped by 3 bases and J by 7 bases; unmatched bases: 6. Following extraction, RNA underwent reverse transcription to cDNA, which served as the sequencing template. Repertoires were generated with immunoSEQ multiplex PCR, while TCRdb's copy carries only in-frame clones and drops some. The sample has 200,000 to 250,000 clones, 65% to 70% seen once. Comments on this clone: Its antigen is unidentified.

The chain links TRBV27 to TRBJ1-4, with 9 positions matching TRBD1. The clonotype comes from a human donor with alopecia areata. The starting material was CD4+ T cells sorted from blood, obtained at week 0. Written as DNA, the CDR3 is TGTGCCAGCAGTTTGTGGACAGGGGCTAGTGAAAAACTGTTTTTT. Translating it yields CASSLWTGASEKLFF. Looking up the rest from reference TRBV27 and TRBJ1-4 gives the full variable domain: EAQVTQNPRYLITVTGKKLTVTCSQNMNHEYMSWYRQDPGLGLRQIYYSMNVEVTDKGDVPEGYKVSRKEKRNFPLILESPSPNQTSLYFCASSLWTGASEKLFFGSGTQLSVL.